This T cell receptor (beta chain) was documented in a study of early T cells in non-severe SARS-CoV-2 infection. Study context: The authors sequenced bulk RNA from unsorted whole blood, leaving chains unpaired. Study observations and caveats: There was a bias toward anti-spike CD8 responses in VDJdb matching, which missed private and CD4 specificities.

The protocol attached unique molecular identifiers to individual cDNA molecules. One entry per CDR3 protein results from TCRdb running MiXCR on the 5' RACE reads. The table shows tens of thousands of distinct CDR3 sequences, with around 5% occurring only once. The length of the CDR3 is 15 residues. Germline loops: CDR1 LGHDT, CDR2 YNNKEL (reference sequence). V dropped 4 bases and J dropped 7 bases, with 14 bases sitting between them. This clonotype was seen a few times. Its antigen is undetermined. The TCR comes from an adult who was a healthcare worker with PCR-confirmed SARS-CoV-2 infection or an uninfected control (not recorded which). The sequencing sample was made of whole blood. This rearrangement joins TRBV3-1 to TRBJ1-6; a weak D match, TRBD1 (6 bases). The CDR3 loop reads CASSLSGTSNSPLHF. The CDR3, as DNA: TGTGCCAGCAGCCTATCCGGGACATCGAATTCACCCCTCCACTTT. Looking up the rest from reference TRBV3-1 and TRBJ1-6 gives the full variable domain: DTAVSQTPKYLVTQMGNDKSIKCEQNLGHDTMYWYKQDSKKFLKIMFSYNNKELIINETVPNRFSPKSPDKAHLNLHINSLELGDSAVYFCASSLSGTSNSPLHFGNGTRLTVT.